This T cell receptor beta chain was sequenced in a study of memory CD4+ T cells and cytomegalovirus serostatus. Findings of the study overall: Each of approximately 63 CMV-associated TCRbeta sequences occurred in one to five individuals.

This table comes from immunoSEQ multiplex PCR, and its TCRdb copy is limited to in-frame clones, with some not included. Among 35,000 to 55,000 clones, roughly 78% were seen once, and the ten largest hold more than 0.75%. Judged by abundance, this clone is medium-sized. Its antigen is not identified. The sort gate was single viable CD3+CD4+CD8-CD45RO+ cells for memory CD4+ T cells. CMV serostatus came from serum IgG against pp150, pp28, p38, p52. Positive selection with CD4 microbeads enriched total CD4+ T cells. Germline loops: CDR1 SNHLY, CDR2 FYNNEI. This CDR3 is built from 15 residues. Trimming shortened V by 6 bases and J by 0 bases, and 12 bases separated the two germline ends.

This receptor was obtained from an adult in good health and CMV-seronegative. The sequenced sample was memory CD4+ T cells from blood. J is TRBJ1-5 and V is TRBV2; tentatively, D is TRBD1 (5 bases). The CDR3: CASRRRDHSNQPQHF. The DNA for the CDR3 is TGTGCCAGCAGGCGCCGGGACCATAGCAATCAGCCCCAGCATTTT.